Shown below are 17 T cell receptor beta chains from a single sample sequenced in a study of CD8 T cells in ankylosing spondylitis. Their cognate antigens are unknown. TCRdb re-derived calls from the 5' RACE reads in MiXCR, one entry per CDR3 protein. In the table there are approximately 540,000 distinct CDR3 sequences, approximately 11% of which are singletons. Regarding the study as a whole: Apparently characteristic of ankylosing spondylitis blood was a TCR beta motif (about 8 highly homologous variants).

Sequenced sample: blood, either unsorted or a sorted T cell fraction (not recorded which). These receptors were obtained from a male donor with ankylosing spondylitis.

The rearrangement uses TRBV24-1 and TRBJ2-7, with a weak D call TRBD2 (6 bases). V shed 0 bases and J shed 6 bases, with 11 bases lying between them. The length of the CDR3 is 14 residues. The germline V gene encodes CDR1 KGHDR and CDR2 SFDVKD. CDR3 residues: CATSDLWGDGEQYF. CDR3 nucleotide sequence: TGTGCCACCAGTGATTTGTGGGGGGACGGCGAGCAGTACTTC.

This clonotype was counted at least ten times. The chain is built from TRBV12-3 or TRBV12-4 and TRBJ1-5; TRBD1 agrees at 11 bases. Unmatched junction bases numbered 3, after V lost 1 base and J lost 7 bases. This CDR3 region has 15 residues. CDR3: CASSLGDRGWQPQHF. Written as DNA, the CDR3 is TGTGCCAGCAGTTTAGGGGACAGGGGGTGGCAGCCCCAGCATTTT.

The rearrangement joins TRBV9 to TRBJ2-7, with 8 bases matching TRBD1. This CDR3 has 14 residues. J was trimmed by 4 bases and V by 4 bases; bases with no gene match: 7. Looked up from germline, CDR1 is SGDLS and CDR2 is YYNGEE. CDR3 residues: CASSPHGQGYEQYF. In nucleotides, the CDR3 is TGTGCCAGCAGCCCTCACGGACAGGGTTACGAGCAGTACTTC.

The V and J genes are TRBV20-1 and TRBJ2-6; 7 bases map to TRBD1. Germline V gene lookup returns CDR1 DFQATT and CDR2 SNEGSKA (reference sequence). Unmatched junction bases numbered 4, after V lost 4 bases and J lost 1 base. This CDR3 spans 15 amino acids. The CDR3 reads CSAMSRGSGANVLTF. For the CDR3, the DNA is TGCAGTGCTATGTCCAGGGGGTCTGGGGCCAACGTCCTGACTTTC.

This clonotype has a count of ten or more. The chain joins TRBV3-1 to TRBJ1-1; D is perhaps TRBD1 (5 bases). V lost 4 bases to trimming and J lost 5 bases, with 8 bases between them. The CDR3 is 12 residues long. Germline CDR1 LGHDT, CDR2 YNNKEL (reference sequence). For the CDR3, the DNA is TGTGCCAGCAGCCTAGAGGGGACTGAAGCTTTCTTT. This encodes CASSLEGTEAFF.

This clonotype was seen only a few times. The V call is TRBV20-1, the J call TRBJ1-2, with no clear D. V was cut by 4 bases and J by 3 bases, with 9 bases left in between. Per germline, CDR1 DFQATT and CDR2 SNEGSKA (reference sequence). The CDR3 contains 12 residues. The DNA for the CDR3 is TGCAGTGCTATGGGTGGGGACTATGGCTACACCTTC. Protein: CSAMGGDYGYTF.

The V and J genes are TRBV29-1 and TRBJ1-1; 7 bases align to TRBD1. CDR1 and CDR2 from the germline V gene are SQVTM and ANQGSEA. V shed 7 bases, J shed 0 bases, and the junction held 5 bases outside the gene matches. The length of the CDR3 is 13 residues. The CDR3 nucleotides read TGCAGCGCCGACAGGGACTTGAACACTGAAGCTTTCTTT. Protein sequence: CSADRDLNTEAFF. Together with reference TRBV29-1 and TRBJ1-1, the CDR3 gives the full variable domain: SAVISQKPSRDICQRGTSLTIQCQVDSQVTMMFWYRQQPGQSLTLIATANQGSEATYESGFVIDKFPISRPNLTFSTLTVSNMSPEDSSIYLCSADRDLNTEAFFGQGTRLTVV.

This chain connects TRBV7-2 to TRBJ1-5; D might be TRBD1 (5 bases). V was pared by 5 bases and J by 0 bases, with 17 bases between. The CDR3 runs to 17 residues. The germline V gene encodes CDR1 SGHTA and CDR2 FQGNSA. The CDR3 DNA reads TGTGCCAGCAGCCCCCCCGGGGACCCTTATAGCAATCAGCCCCAGCATTTT. Translating gives CASSPPGDPYSNQPQHF.

This clonotype turned up a few times. The gene calls are TRBV20-1 and TRBJ2-3, with a tentative D call TRBD2 (7 bases). Trimming removed 5 bases at V and 9 bases at J, with 15 bases between. Per germline, CDR1 DFQATT and CDR2 SNEGSKA (reference sequence). This CDR3 spans 12 amino acids. Here the CDR3 DNA reads TGCAGTGCTGTCCCTCGGGGGGCAACGCAGTATTTT. It translates to CSAVPRGATQYF.

This clonotype has more than one count but fewer than ten. The CDR3 DNA sequence: TGTGCCAGCAGCTTAATCACGGAAAGTTATGGCTACACCTTC. Translating it yields CASSLITESYGYTF. This sequence joins TRBV7-9 and TRBJ1-2, with D unclear. Germline lookup yields CDR1 SEHNR and CDR2 FQNEAQ (reference sequence). The CDR3 consists of 14 residues. V lost 2 bases and J 5 bases, leaving 12 bases between the germline ends. The whole variable domain, filled in from reference TRBV7-9 and TRBJ1-2, reads DTGVSQNPRHKITKRGQNVTFRCDPISEHNRLYWYRQTLGQGPEFLTYFQNEAQLEKSRLLSDRFSAERPKGSFSTLEIQRTEQGDSAMYLCASSLITESYGYTFGSGTRLTVV.

The table lists this clonotype with a few counts. The J gene is TRBJ1-6, the V gene TRBV15, with 10 bases fitting TRBD1. The CDR3 has 17 residues. Trimming cost V 0 bases and J 7 bases; bases outside gene matches: 6. CDR1 and CDR2 from the germline V gene are LNHNV and YYDKDF (reference sequence). CDR3 DNA: TGTGCCACCAGCAGAGATCTCCCGGACAGGGGGAATTCACCCCTCCACTTT. This codes for CATSRDLPDRGNSPLHF.

This clonotype was detected only a few times. The gene calls are TRBV29-1 and TRBJ1-1, with 7 bases fitting TRBD1. This CDR3 is 14 amino acids long. V lost 7 bases, J lost 3 bases, and 11 bases stayed unmatched. The germline V gene encodes CDR1 SQVTM and CDR2 ANQGSEA. CDR3 amino acids: CSAGEGARDTEAFF. The CDR3 DNA sequence: TGCAGCGCCGGGGAGGGGGCGAGGGACACTGAAGCTTTCTTT. Full variable domain (rest looked up from reference TRBV29-1 and TRBJ1-1): SAVISQKPSRDICQRGTSLTIQCQVDSQVTMMFWYRQQPGQSLTLIATANQGSEATYESGFVIDKFPISRPNLTFSTLTVSNMSPEDSSIYLCSAGEGARDTEAFFGQGTRLTVV.

This clonotype was found many times. The V and J genes are TRBV5-1 and TRBJ2-7; D uncertain. Germline assignment: CDR1 SGHRS and CDR2 YFSETQ. Trimming took 0 bases from V and 6 from J, leaving 10 bases between them. This CDR3 contains 13 residues. CDR3: CASSLGGTGEQYF. CDR3 coding DNA: TGCGCCAGCAGCTTGGGGGGAACCGGCGAGCAGTACTTC.

This clonotype came up a few times. The V gene is TRBV12-3 or TRBV12-4, the J gene TRBJ2-3; TRBD2 aligns across 7 bases. With V trimmed by 4 bases and J by 2 bases, 9 bases remained unmatched. The CDR3 is made up of 16 amino acids. The CDR3: CASSSQTSLITDTQYF. DNA of the CDR3: TGTGCCAGCAGTTCCCAGACTAGCCTCATCACAGATACGCAGTATTTT.

This clonotype was found a few times. V and J are TRBV7-9 and TRBJ2-1; 7 bases are a match to TRBD2. V was clipped by 8 bases and J by 8 bases; unmatched bases: 3. CDR3 length: 11 residues. The germline gives CDR1 SEHNR, CDR2 FQNEAQ (reference sequence). In nucleotides, the CDR3 is TGTGCCAGCCTCGGGGGGTATGAGCAGTTCTTC. This encodes CASLGGYEQFF.

This clonotype has more than one count but fewer than ten. The chain joins TRBV10-3 to TRBJ2-4; D may be TRBD2 (6 bases). There are 17 residues in the CDR3. Germline lookup yields CDR1 ENHRY and CDR2 SYGVKD. V was trimmed by 0 bases and J by 0 bases, leaving 12 bases between them. In DNA, the CDR3 is TGTGCCATCAGTGAGTCGGAAGGGACTGGAGCCAAAAACATTCAGTACTTC. This sequence encodes CAISESEGTGAKNIQYF.

The chain is built from TRBV5-1 and TRBJ1-2; D not certain. V dropped 4 bases and J dropped 0 bases, with 10 bases sitting between them. The germline V gene has CDR1 SGHRS and CDR2 YFSETQ. The CDR3 loop spans 14 amino acids. CDR3 DNA sequence: TGCGCCAGCAGCCGCCCCCCTCCTAACTATGGCTACACCTTC. As protein: CASSRPPPNYGYTF.